The entry below gives a single TCR beta chain sequence along with its context. This sample was included in a study of identical twins. TCRdb ran MiXCR on the 5' RACE reads and lists one entry per CDR3 protein. Of about 530,000 distinct CDR3 sequences listed, around 24% were seen once; the top ten hold around 0.48%. Germline lookup yields CDR1 SGHTA and CDR2 FQGNSA. J gave up 6 bases and V 3 bases, and 11 bases lay outside the gene matches. The CDR3 has 17 amino acids. These data also featured in a second study, about yellow fever vaccine responses in identical twins.

This chain connects TRBV7-2 to TRBJ2-2, with 9 bases fitting TRBD1. Sequencing used CD4+ T cells sorted from blood. The clonotype was recovered from a woman aged 18 to 35 in good health. This chain's CDR3 is CASSFRSRDRVAGELFF. CDR3 nucleotide sequence: TGTGCCAGCAGCTTTAGGTCCCGGGACAGGGTGGCCGGGGAGCTGTTTTTT.